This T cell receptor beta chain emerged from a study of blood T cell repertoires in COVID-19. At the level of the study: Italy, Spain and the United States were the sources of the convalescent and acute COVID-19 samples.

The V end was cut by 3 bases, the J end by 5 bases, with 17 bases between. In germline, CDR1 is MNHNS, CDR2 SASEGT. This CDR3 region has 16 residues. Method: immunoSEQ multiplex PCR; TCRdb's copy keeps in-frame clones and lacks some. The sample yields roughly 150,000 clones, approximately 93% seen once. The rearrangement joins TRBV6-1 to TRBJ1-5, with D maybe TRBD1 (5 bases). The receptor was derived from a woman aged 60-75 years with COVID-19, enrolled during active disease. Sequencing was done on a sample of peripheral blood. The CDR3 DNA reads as TGTGCCAGCAGTGACCTGGCAACAGGTTGGGATCAGCCCCAGCATTTT. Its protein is CASSDLATGWDQPQHF.